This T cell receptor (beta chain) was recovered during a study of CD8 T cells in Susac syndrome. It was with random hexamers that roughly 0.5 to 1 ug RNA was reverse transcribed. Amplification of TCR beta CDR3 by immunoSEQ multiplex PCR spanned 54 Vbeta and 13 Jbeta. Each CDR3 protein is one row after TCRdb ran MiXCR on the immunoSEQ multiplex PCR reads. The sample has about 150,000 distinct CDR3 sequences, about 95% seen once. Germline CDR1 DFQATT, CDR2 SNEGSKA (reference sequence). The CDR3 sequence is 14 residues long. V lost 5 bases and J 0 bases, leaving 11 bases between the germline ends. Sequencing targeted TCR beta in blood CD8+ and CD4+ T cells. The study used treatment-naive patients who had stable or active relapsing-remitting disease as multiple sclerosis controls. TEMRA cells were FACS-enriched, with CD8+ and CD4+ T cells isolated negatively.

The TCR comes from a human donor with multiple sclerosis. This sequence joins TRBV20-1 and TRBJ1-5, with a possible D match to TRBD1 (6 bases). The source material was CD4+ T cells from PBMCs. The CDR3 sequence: CSARDTFSNQPQHF. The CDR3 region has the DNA TGCAGTGCTCGGGACACGTTTAGCAATCAGCCCCAGCATTTT.